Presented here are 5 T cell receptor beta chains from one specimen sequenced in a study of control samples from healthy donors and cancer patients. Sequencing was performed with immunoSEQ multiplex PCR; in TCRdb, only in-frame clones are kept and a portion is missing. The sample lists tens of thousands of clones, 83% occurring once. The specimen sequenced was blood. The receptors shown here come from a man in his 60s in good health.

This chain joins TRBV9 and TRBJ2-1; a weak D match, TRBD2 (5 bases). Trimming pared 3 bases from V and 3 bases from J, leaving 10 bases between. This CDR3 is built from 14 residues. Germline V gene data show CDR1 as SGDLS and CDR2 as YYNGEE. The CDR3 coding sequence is TGTGCCAGCAGCGCCTCCGGGAACTACAATGAGCAGTTCTTC. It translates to CASSASGNYNEQFF.

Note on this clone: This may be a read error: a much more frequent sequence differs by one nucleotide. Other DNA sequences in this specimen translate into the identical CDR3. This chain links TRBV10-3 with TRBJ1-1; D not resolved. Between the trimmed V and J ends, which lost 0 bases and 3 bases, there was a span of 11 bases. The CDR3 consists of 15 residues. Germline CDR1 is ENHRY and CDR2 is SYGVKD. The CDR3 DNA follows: TGTGCCATCAGTGAGTCAAGGGTTAGGGACACTGAAGCTTTCTTT. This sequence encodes CAISESRVRDTEAFF.

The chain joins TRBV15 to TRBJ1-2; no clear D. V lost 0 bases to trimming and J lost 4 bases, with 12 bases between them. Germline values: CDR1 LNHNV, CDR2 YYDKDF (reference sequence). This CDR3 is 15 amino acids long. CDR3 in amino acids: CATSRDGRQTYGYTF. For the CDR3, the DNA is TGTGCCACCAGCAGAGATGGACGGCAAACCTATGGCTACACCTTC.

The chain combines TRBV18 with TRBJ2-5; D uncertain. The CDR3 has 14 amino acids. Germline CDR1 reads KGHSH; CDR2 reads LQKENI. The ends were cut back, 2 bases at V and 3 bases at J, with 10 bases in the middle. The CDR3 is CASSPRELKETQYF. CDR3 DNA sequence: TGTGCCAGCTCACCAAGGGAACTAAAAGAGACCCAGTACTTC.

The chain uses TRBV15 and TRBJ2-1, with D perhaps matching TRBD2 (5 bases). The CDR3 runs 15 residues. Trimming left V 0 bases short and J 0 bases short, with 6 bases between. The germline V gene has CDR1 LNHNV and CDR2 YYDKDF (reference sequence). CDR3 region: CATSREGSSYNEQFF. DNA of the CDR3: TGTGCCACCAGCAGAGAAGGGAGCTCCTACAATGAGCAGTTCTTC.